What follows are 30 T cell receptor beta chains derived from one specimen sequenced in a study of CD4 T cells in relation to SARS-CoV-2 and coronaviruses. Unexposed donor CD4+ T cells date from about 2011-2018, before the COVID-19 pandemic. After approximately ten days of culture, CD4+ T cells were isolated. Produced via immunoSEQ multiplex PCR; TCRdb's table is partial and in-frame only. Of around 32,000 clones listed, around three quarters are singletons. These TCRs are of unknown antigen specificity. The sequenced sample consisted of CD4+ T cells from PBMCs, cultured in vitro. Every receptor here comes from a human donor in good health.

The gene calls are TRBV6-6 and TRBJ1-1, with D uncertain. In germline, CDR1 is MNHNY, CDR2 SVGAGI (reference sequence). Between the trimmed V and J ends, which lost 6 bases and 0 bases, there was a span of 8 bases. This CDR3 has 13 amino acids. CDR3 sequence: CASSSHMNTEAFF. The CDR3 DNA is TGTGCCAGCAGCTCACATATGAACACTGAAGCTTTCTTT.

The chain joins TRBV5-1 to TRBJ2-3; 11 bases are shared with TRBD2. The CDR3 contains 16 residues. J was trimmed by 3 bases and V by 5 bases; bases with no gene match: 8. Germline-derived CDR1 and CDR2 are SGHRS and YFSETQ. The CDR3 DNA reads TGCGCCAGCAGTTACGGGACTAGCGGAAGAACAGATACGCAGTATTTT. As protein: CASSYGTSGRTDTQYF.

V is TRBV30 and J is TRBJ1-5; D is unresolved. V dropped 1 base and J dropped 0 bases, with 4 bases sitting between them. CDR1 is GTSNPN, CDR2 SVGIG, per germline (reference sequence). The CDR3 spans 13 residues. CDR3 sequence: CAWSEYSNQPQHF. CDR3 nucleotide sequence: TGTGCCTGGAGTGAGTATAGCAATCAGCCCCAGCATTTT.

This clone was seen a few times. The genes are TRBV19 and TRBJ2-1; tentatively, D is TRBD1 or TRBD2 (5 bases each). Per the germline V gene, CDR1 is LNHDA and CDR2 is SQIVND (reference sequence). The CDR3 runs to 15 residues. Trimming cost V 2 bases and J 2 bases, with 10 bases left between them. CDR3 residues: CASSIQGEAYNEQFF. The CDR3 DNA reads TGTGCCAGTAGTATACAGGGAGAGGCCTACAATGAGCAGTTCTTC.

The CDR3 DNA sequence: TGTGCCAGCAGTGAATTGTCCGGGAACTATGGCTACACCTTC. It encodes CASSELSGNYGYTF. This chain connects TRBV6-1 to TRBJ1-2, with unresolved D. The CDR3 contains 14 residues. The germline V gene has CDR1 MNHNS and CDR2 SASEGT. Trimming left V 2 bases short and J 2 bases short, with 9 bases between.

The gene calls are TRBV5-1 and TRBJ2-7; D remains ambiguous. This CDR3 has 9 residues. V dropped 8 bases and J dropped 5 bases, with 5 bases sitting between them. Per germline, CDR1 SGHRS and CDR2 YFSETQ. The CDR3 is CARGDEQYF. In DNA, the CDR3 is TGCGCCAGAGGTGACGAGCAGTACTTC.

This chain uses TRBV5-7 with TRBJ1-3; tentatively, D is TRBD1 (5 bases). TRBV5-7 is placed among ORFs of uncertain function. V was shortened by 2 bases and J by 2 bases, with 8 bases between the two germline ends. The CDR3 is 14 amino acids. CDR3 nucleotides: TGTGCCAGCAGCTTCCGGGACCCTGGAAACACCATATATTTT. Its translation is CASSFRDPGNTIYF.

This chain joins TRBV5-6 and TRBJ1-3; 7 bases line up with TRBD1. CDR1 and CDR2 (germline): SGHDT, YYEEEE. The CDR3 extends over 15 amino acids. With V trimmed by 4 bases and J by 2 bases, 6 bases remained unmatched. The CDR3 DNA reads TGTGCCAGCAGCAGACAGGGCCTTCCTGGAAACACCATATATTTT. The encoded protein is CASSRQGLPGNTIYF.

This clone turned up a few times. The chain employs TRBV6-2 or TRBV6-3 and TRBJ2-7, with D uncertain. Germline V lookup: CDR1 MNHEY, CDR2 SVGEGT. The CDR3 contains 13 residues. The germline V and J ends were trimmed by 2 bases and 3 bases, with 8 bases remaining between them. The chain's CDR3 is CASSYSASYEQYF. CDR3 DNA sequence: TGTGCCAGCAGTTACAGCGCCAGCTACGAGCAGTACTTC.

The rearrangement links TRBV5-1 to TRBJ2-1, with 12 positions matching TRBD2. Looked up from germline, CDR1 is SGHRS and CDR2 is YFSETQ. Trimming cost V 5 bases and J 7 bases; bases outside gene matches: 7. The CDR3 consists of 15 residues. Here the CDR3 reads CASRTSGSGVNEQFF. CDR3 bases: TGCGCCAGCAGGACTAGCGGGAGCGGGGTGAATGAGCAGTTCTTC.

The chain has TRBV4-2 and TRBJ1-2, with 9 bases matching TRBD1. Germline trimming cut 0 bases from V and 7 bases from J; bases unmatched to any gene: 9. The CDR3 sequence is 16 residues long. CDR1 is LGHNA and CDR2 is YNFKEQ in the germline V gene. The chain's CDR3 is CASSQEVWDRVSGYTF. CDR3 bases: TGTGCCAGCAGCCAAGAAGTGTGGGACAGGGTTTCTGGCTACACCTTC.

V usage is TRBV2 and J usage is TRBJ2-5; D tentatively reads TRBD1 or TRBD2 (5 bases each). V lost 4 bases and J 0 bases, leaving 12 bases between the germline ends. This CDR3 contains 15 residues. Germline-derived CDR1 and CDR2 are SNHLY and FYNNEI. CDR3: CASSGGTVNQETQYF. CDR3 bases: TGTGCCAGCAGTGGTGGGACGGTAAACCAAGAGACCCAGTACTTC. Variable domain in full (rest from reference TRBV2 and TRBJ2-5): EPEVTQTPSHQVTQMGQEVILRCVPISNHLYFYWYRQILGQKVEFLVSFYNNEISEKSEIFDDQFSVERPDGSNFTLKIRSTKLEDSAMYFCASSGGTVNQETQYFGPGTRLLVL.

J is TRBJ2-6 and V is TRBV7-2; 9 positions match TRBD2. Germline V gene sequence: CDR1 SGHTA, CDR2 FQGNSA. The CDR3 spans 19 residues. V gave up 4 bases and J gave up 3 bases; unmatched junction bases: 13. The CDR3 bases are TGTGCCAGCAGCTCACCCGGCGGGGGGGTCTCCGGTGGGGCCAACGTCCTGACTTTC. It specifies CASSSPGGGVSGGANVLTF.

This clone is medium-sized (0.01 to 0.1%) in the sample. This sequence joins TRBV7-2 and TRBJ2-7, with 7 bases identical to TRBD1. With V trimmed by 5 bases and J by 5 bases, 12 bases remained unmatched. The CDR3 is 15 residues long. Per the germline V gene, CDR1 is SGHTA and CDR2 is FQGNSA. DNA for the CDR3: TGTGCCAGCAGCGCTCAGGGGGAACGGGTCGACGAGCAGTACTTC. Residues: CASSAQGERVDEQYF.

CDR3 DNA sequence: TGTGCCAGTAGTATTTGGGACAGGGGTTCAGAGACCCAGTACTTC. Its translation is CASSIWDRGSETQYF. The rearrangement links TRBV19 to TRBJ2-5; 10 nucleotides agree with TRBD1. The CDR3 runs to 15 residues. Per the germline V gene, CDR1 is LNHDA and CDR2 is SQIVND (reference sequence). Losses at the gene ends were 3 bases for V and 4 bases for J; bases not matched to a gene: 5.

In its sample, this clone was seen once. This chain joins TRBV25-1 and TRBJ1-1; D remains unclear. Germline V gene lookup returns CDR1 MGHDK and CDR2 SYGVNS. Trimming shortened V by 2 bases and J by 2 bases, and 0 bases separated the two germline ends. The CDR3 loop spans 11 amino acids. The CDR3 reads CASSENTEAFF. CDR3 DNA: TGTGCCAGCAGTGAAAACACTGAAGCTTTCTTT.

The CDR3 DNA is TGTGCCAGCAGCTCACGGGGGAGCACAGATACGCAGTATTTT. It yields the protein CASSSRGSTDTQYF. The J gene is TRBJ2-3, the V gene TRBV7-9, with a tentative D call TRBD2 (6 bases). V lost 4 bases and J 0 bases, leaving 8 bases between the germline ends. The CDR3 consists of 14 residues. Looked up from germline, CDR1 is SEHNR and CDR2 is FQNEAQ (reference sequence). Full variable domain (outside the CDR3, taken from reference TRBV7-9 and TRBJ2-3): DTGVSQNPRHKITKRGQNVTFRCDPISEHNRLYWYRQTLGQGPEFLTYFQNEAQLEKSRLLSDRFSAERPKGSFSTLEIQRTEQGDSAMYLCASSSRGSTDTQYFGPGTRLTVL.

The CDR3 region has the DNA TGCGCCAGCAGCCAAGGAGAGGAACTCCACCCGGAGGGCCACGAGCAGTACTTC. Translated: CASSQGEELHPEGHEQYF. V usage is TRBV4-1 and J usage is TRBJ2-7, with D perhaps TRBD2 (6 bases). The CDR3 runs 18 residues. Germline V lookup: CDR1 MGHRA, CDR2 YSYEKL. The V end lost 1 base, the J end lost 5 bases, and 24 bases lay between the germline ends.

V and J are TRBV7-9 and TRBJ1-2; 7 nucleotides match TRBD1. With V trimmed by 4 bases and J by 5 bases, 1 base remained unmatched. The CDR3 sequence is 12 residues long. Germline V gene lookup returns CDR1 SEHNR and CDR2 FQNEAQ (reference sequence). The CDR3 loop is CASSSQGYGYTF. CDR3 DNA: TGTGCCAGCAGCTCACAGGGGTATGGCTACACCTTC.

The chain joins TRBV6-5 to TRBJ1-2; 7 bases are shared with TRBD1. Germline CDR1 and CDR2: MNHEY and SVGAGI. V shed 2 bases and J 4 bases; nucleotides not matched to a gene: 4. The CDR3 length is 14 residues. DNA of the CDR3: TGTGCCAGCAGTTACGGGCAGGGGGGCTATGGCTACACCTTC. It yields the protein CASSYGQGGYGYTF.

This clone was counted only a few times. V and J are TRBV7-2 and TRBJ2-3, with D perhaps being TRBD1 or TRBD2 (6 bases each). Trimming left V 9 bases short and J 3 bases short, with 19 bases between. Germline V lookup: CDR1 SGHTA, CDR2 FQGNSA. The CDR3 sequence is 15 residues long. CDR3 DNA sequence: TGTGCCAGTACCTTAAATGGGGGGCCAACAGATACGCAGTATTTT. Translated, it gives CASTLNGGPTDTQYF. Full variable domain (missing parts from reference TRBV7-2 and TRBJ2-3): GAGVSQSPSNKVTEKGKDVELRCDPISGHTALYWYRQSLGQGLEFLIYFQGNSAPDKSGLPSDRFSAERTGGSVSTLTIQRTQQEDSAVYLCASTLNGGPTDTQYFGPGTRLTVL.

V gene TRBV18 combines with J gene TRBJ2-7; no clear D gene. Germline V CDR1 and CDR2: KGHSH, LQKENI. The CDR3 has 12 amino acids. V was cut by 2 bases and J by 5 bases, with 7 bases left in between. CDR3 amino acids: CASSPISDEQYF. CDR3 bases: TGTGCCAGCTCACCAATATCCGACGAGCAGTACTTC.

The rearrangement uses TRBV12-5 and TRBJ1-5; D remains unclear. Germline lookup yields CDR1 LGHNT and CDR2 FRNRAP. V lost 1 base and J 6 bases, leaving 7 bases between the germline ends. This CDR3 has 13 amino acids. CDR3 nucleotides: TGTGCTAGTGGTTTGGAGTGGAGTCAGCCCCAGCATTTT. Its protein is CASGLEWSQPQHF.

This CDR3 is CASSVVSDSAFSGNTIYF. In DNA form, the CDR3 reads TGTGCCAGCAGCGTAGTTTCGGACAGCGCTTTCTCTGGAAACACCATATATTTT. The chain employs TRBV9 and TRBJ1-3; D may be TRBD1 (6 bases). The germline V and J ends were trimmed by 0 bases and 0 bases, with 16 bases remaining between them. Per germline, CDR1 SGDLS and CDR2 YYNGEE. The CDR3 is 18 residues long.

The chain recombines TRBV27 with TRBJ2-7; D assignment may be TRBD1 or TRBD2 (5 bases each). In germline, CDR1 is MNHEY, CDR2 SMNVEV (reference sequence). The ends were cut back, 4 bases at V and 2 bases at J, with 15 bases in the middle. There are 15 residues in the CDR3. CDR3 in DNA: TGTGCCAGCAGTTCGAACACGGGGCCCACCTACGAGCAGTACTTC. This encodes CASSSNTGPTYEQYF.

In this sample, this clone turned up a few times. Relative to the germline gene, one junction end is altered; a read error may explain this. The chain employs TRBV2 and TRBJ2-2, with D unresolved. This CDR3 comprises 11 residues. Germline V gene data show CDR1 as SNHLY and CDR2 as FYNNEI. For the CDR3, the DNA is TGTGCCAGCAGTGCCACCCGGGAGCTGTTTTTT. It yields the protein CASSATRELFF.

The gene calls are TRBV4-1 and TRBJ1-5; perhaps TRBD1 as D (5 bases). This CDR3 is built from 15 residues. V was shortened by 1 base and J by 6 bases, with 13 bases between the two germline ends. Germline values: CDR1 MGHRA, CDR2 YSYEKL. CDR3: CASSQVGGNGQPQHF. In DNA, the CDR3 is TGCGCCAGCAGCCAAGTGGGGGGGAACGGTCAGCCCCAGCATTTT.

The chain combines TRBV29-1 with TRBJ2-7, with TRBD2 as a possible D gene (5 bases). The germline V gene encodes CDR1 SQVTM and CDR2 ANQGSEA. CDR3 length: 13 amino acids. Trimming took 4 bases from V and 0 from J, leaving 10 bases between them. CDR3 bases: TGCAGCGTTGGGATTAGCGTCTCCTACGAGCAGTACTTC. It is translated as CSVGISVSYEQYF.

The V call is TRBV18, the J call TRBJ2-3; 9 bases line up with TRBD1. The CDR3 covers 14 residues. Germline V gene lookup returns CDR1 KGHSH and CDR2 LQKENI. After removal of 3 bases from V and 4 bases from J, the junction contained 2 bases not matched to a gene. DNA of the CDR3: TGTGCCAGCTCACCGGGACAGGGTTCAGATACGCAGTATTTT. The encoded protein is CASSPGQGSDTQYF.

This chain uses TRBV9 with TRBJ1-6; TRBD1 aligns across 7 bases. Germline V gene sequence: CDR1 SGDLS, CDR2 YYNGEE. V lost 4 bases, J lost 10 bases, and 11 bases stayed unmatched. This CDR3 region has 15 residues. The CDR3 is CASSSRTGYSSPLHF. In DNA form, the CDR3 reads TGTGCCAGCAGCTCCCGGACAGGATACAGCTCACCCCTCCACTTT.